Each of the 32 T cell receptor beta chains below was sequenced from the same sample in a study of blood T cells in healthy people across ages. The use of a sample-barcoded 5' primer and a J-beta primer mix characterized a second PCR of roughly 6 to 12 cycles. Each CDR3 protein gets one entry after TCRdb re-called the 5' RACE reads with MiXCR. Here the sample spans hundreds of thousands of distinct CDR3 sequences, about 28% being singletons. These data were likewise used in another study, on T cells of mothers and their children.

Sequencing was done on a sample of blood. These receptors were collected from a boy aged 2 to 9 in good health.

The genes are TRBV6-5 and TRBJ2-6; the D is unclear. This CDR3 has 15 residues. V lost 2 bases to trimming and J lost 4 bases, with 9 bases between them. Per the germline V gene, CDR1 is MNHEY and CDR2 is SVGAGI. The CDR3 DNA sequence: TGTGCCAGCAGTTACGGGGTTACGGGGGCCAACGTCCTGACTTTC. It yields the protein CASSYGVTGANVLTF.

The genes are TRBV7-2 and TRBJ2-5; 9 nucleotides align to TRBD1. V dropped 6 bases and J dropped 4; count of bases not matched to a gene: 6. CDR1 SGHTA and CDR2 FQGNSA come from the germline V gene. The CDR3 spans 14 residues. The CDR3 nucleotides are TGTGCCAGCAGGAAAGACAGGGGGGTAGAGACCCAGTACTTC. It encodes CASRKDRGVETQYF.

The V and J genes are TRBV6-2 or TRBV6-3 and TRBJ2-7; D perhaps matches TRBD2 (6 bases). Trimming took off 6 bases at V and 2 bases at J, with 14 bases between the two ends. The CDR3 loop spans 14 amino acids. Germline V gene data show CDR1 as MNHEY and CDR2 as SVGEGT. The CDR3 DNA is TGTGCCAGCAGACCGGGACTTACTCCCTACGAGCAGTACTTC. This sequence encodes CASRPGLTPYEQYF.

This chain connects TRBV29-1 to TRBJ2-3; 8 positions agree with TRBD2. The CDR3 has 16 amino acids. V lost 4 bases to trimming and J lost 0 bases; unmatched junction nucleotides: 9. The germline CDR1 and CDR2 sequences are SQVTM and ANQGSEA. This CDR3 is CSVVSGVLASTDTQYF. The CDR3 nucleotides read TGCAGCGTTGTTAGCGGGGTGTTAGCTAGCACAGATACGCAGTATTTT.

V usage is TRBV27 and J usage is TRBJ2-3; tentative D call: TRBD1 (6 bases). The germline gives CDR1 MNHEY, CDR2 SMNVEV (reference sequence). CDR3 length equals 12 residues. The V end was cut by 2 bases, the J end by 9 bases, with 9 bases between. CDR3 nucleotides: TGTGCCAGCAGTTTAAATACAGGGACGCAGTATTTT. Its translation: CASSLNTGTQYF.

The table lists this clonotype with a few counts. This chain joins TRBV25-1 and TRBJ2-5; D not certain. TRBJ2-1 explains the end of the DNA better; the J call may be wrong. CDR1 is MGHDK, CDR2 SYGVNS, per germline. The length of the CDR3 is 13 residues. CDR3 in amino acids: CASSEKTNNEQFF. As DNA, the CDR3 is TGTGCCAGCAGTGAGAAAACTAACAATGAGCAGTTCTTC.

The chain combines TRBV10-1 with TRBJ2-3, with D perhaps TRBD1 (6 bases). Germline assignment: CDR1 WNHNN and CDR2 SYGVQD (reference sequence). Between the trimmed V and J ends, which lost 3 bases and 3 bases, there was a span of 16 bases. The CDR3 has 16 amino acids. This chain's CDR3 is CASSDWDTKETDTQYF. CDR3 coding DNA: TGCGCCAGCAGTGACTGGGACACCAAAGAGACAGATACGCAGTATTTT.

The chain combines TRBV20-1 with TRBJ2-3; D might be TRBD2 (6 bases). CDR1 is DFQATT, CDR2 SNEGSKA, per germline (reference sequence). There are 13 residues in the CDR3. V was cut by 5 bases and J by 1 base, with 10 bases left in between. In nucleotides, the CDR3 is TGCAGTGCTCGGGAGACCGGCACAGATACGCAGTATTTT. This encodes CSARETGTDTQYF.

This clonotype was observed a single time. The CDR3 DNA is TGCAGTGCTCTTACAGGGGCTGGAAACACCATATATTTT. As protein: CSALTGAGNTIYF. J is TRBJ1-3 and V is TRBV20-1, with 7 bases matching TRBD1. V shed 5 bases and J 2 bases; nucleotides not matched to a gene: 3. The CDR3 sequence is 13 residues long. Germline CDR1 is DFQATT and CDR2 is SNEGSKA (reference sequence).

This clonotype was found a few times. The rearrangement links TRBV25-1 to TRBJ1-2; unclear D gene. V was cut by 1 base and J by 8 bases, with 14 bases left in between. The CDR3 is 14 residues long. The V gene's germline CDR1 is MGHDK and CDR2 SYGVNS. In DNA, the CDR3 is TGTGCCAGCAGTGAATCTCGAACTCTGGGAGGCTACACCTTC. This sequence encodes CASSESRTLGGYTF.

Worth noting for this clonotype: At one of its ends the junction is not consistent with the germline gene, which may arise from a read error. This chain links TRBV12-3 or TRBV12-4 with TRBJ1-3, with 7 bases identical to TRBD1. The CDR3 is 17 amino acids. The CDR3 DNA follows: TGTGCCAGCAGTTTACCCCACAGGGGCCGCTCTGGAGACACCATATATTTT. Translation gives CASSLPHRGRSGDTIYF.

In this sample, this clonotype turned up many times. The V and J genes are TRBV5-5 and TRBJ1-5, with 7 bases lining up with TRBD1. The CDR3 spans 16 residues. Germline CDR1 and CDR2: SGHKS and YYEKEE (reference sequence). The V and J ends lost 2 bases and 1 base, in that order; junction bases with no gene match: 6. This CDR3 is CASSFRTGESNQPQHF. CDR3 sequence (DNA): TGTGCCAGCAGCTTCCGGACAGGAGAGAGCAATCAGCCCCAGCATTTT.

The rearrangement uses TRBV7-2 and TRBJ2-5; a possible D gene is TRBD1 (5 bases). The CDR3 length is 15 residues. Trimming left V 0 bases short and J 1 base short, with 9 bases between. CDR1 is SGHTA and CDR2 is FQGNSA in the germline V gene. The CDR3 sequence: CASSLAAGRQETQYF. The CDR3 DNA reads as TGTGCCAGCAGCTTAGCTGCAGGGCGCCAAGAGACCCAGTACTTC.

This clonotype was observed a few times. CDR3 nucleotides: TGCAGCGCCGTTCCCGACAGGGAAAATGAGCAGTTCTTC. Amino acid sequence: CSAVPDRENEQFF. The V and J genes are TRBV29-1 and TRBJ2-1; 7 positions agree with TRBD1. J gave up 7 bases and V 7 bases, and 10 bases lay outside the gene matches. Per the germline V gene, CDR1 is SQVTM and CDR2 is ANQGSEA. The CDR3 length is 13 residues.

V gene TRBV7-9 combines with J gene TRBJ2-7; 9 bases are a match to TRBD2. The CDR3 is 15 amino acids. Trimming at V came to 2 bases and at J to 2 bases, leaving 4 bases not matched to a gene. CDR1 and CDR2 from the germline V gene are SEHNR and FQNEAQ (reference sequence). The CDR3 DNA reads as TGTGCCAGCAGCTTAAGCCTAGCGGGGCCCTACGAGCAGTACTTC. It codes for CASSLSLAGPYEQYF.

The V and J genes are TRBV20-1 and TRBJ2-4; D is possibly TRBD2 (6 bases). V lost 1 base to trimming and J lost 5 bases, with 18 bases between them. Per the germline V gene, CDR1 is DFQATT and CDR2 is SNEGSKA (reference sequence). The CDR3 runs to 16 residues. The CDR3 DNA reads TGCAGTGCTAGAGTCCACCCTTCGGTAGCGGAAAACATTCAGTACTTC. Translation: CSARVHPSVAENIQYF.

This rearrangement joins TRBV5-4 to TRBJ2-5; D not certain. The length of the CDR3 is 16 residues. Germline V gene data show CDR1 as SGHNT and CDR2 as YYREEE (reference sequence). With 0 bases removed from V and 2 bases from J, the gap between germline ends came to 14 bases. The chain's CDR3 is CASSLEAHGGQETQYF. The CDR3 DNA reads TGTGCCAGCAGCTTGGAAGCCCACGGTGGTCAAGAGACCCAGTACTTC.

This chain connects TRBV7-8 to TRBJ1-4; D remains unclear. The V gene's germline CDR1 is SGHVS and CDR2 FQNEAQ. Trimming removed 5 bases from V and 4 bases from J, with 5 bases in between. CDR3 length: 12 amino acids. The CDR3 DNA reads TGTGCCAGCAGCCCGATTAATGAAAAACTGTTTTTT. Amino acids: CASSPINEKLFF.

This clonotype was counted only a few times. V gene TRBV20-1 combines with J gene TRBJ1-2, with no clear D. CDR1 is DFQATT and CDR2 is SNEGSKA in the germline V gene (reference sequence). The CDR3 is 13 residues long. This CDR3 reads CMFINAPVGGYTF. CDR3 DNA sequence: TGCATGTTCATCAATGCCCCCGTTGGCGGCTACACCTTC.

This clonotype was found a few times. Sequence at one end of the junction differs from germline and may be a read error. This chain links TRBV7-9 with TRBJ2-5; D may be TRBD2 (6 bases). The CDR3 consists of 14 residues. The germline V gene encodes CDR1 SEHNR and CDR2 FQNEAQ (reference sequence). CDR3 coding DNA: TGTGCCGGCAGGCCGGGACTTCACGCGGGGACCCAGTACTTC. The encoded protein is CAGRPGLHAGTQYF.

This sequence joins TRBV20-1 and TRBJ2-5; TRBD2 agrees at 10 bases. The germline V gene has CDR1 DFQATT and CDR2 SNEGSKA (reference sequence). There are 17 residues in the CDR3. Trimming at V came to 1 base and at J to 1 base, leaving 9 bases not matched to a gene. The CDR3 DNA follows: TGCAGTGCTAGAGGTCCCTTGACTAGCGGGCGCCAAGAGACCCAGTACTTC. This gives the protein CSARGPLTSGRQETQYF.

This chain links TRBV6-6 with TRBJ1-2; the D gene is possibly TRBD1 (5 bases). The length of the CDR3 is 15 residues. The germline V gene encodes CDR1 MNHNY and CDR2 SVGAGI (reference sequence). V lost 3 bases, J lost 0 bases, and 11 bases lay in between. As DNA, the CDR3 is TGTGCCAGCAGTTATAACCAGGGACCTAACTATGGCTACACCTTC. Translating it yields CASSYNQGPNYGYTF.

The chain joins TRBV7-9 to TRBJ2-7; the match to TRBD2 covers 11 bases. This CDR3 has 15 residues. Germline lookup yields CDR1 SEHNR and CDR2 FQNEAQ (reference sequence). Trimming at V came to 0 bases and at J to 3 bases, leaving 1 base not matched to a gene. The CDR3 bases are TGTGCCAGCAGCTTAGCGCTAGCGGGGGGCTACGAGCAGTACTTC. It encodes CASSLALAGGYEQYF.

This clonotype was detected only a few times. This chain joins TRBV7-2 and TRBJ2-1; TRBD2 matches at 7 bases. The trim removed 2 bases at V and 1 base at J, leaving 2 bases unmatched. CDR1 is SGHTA, CDR2 FQGNSA, per germline. The CDR3 length is 15 residues. Here the CDR3 reads CASSLRGVSYNEQFF. The CDR3 DNA follows: TGTGCCAGCAGCTTACGGGGGGTTTCCTACAATGAGCAGTTCTTC.

This clonotype occurred a few times. The chain couples TRBV29-1 to TRBJ2-7; the D gene is possibly TRBD2 (7 bases). V lost 5 bases and J lost 0, with 14 bases in between. The CDR3 runs to 14 residues. The germline V gene encodes CDR1 SQVTM and CDR2 ANQGSEA. In nucleotides, the CDR3 is TGCAGCGTTTGGGGGCTAGCGGCCTCCTACGAGCAGTACTTC. Translating it yields CSVWGLAASYEQYF.

The chain carries TRBV29-1 and TRBJ1-1, with D possibly TRBD1 on 5 matching bases. Germline CDR1 SQVTM, CDR2 ANQGSEA. Trimming took off 2 bases at V and 0 bases at J, with 10 bases between the two ends. The length of the CDR3 is 14 residues. In DNA, the CDR3 is TGCAGCGTTGAACGGCCGACAGTGAACACTGAAGCTTTCTTT. Encoded protein: CSVERPTVNTEAFF.

As concerns this clonotype: Given the absence of the conserved phenylalanine or tryptophan at the CDR3 end, a read error is likely. This chain connects TRBV15 to TRBJ1-2; no definite D call. The CDR3 consists of 15 residues. In germline, CDR1 is LNHNV, CDR2 YYDKDF (reference sequence). The germline V and J ends were trimmed by 1 base and 4 bases, with 13 bases remaining between them. The CDR3 sequence: CATSRVPGRSYGYTL. As DNA, the CDR3 is TGTGCCACCAGCAGAGTCCCGGGCCGGAGCTATGGCTACACCCTC.

The CDR3 region is CASSAGLAADEQFF. CDR3 sequence (DNA): TGTGCCAGTAGTGCCGGACTAGCGGCGGATGAGCAGTTCTTC. The genes are TRBV19 and TRBJ2-1; TRBD2 matches 10 bases. Germline assignment: CDR1 LNHDA and CDR2 SQIVND (reference sequence). The CDR3 loop spans 14 amino acids. The V gene end was trimmed by 5 bases and the J gene end by 8 bases; junction bases not matched to a gene: 6.

This rearrangement joins TRBV11-2 to TRBJ2-3, with TRBD2 matching 10 bases. V was pared by 2 bases and J by 3 bases, with 5 bases of the junction left unmatched. The CDR3 length is 16 residues. The germline CDR1 and CDR2 sequences are SGHAT and FQNNGV. The CDR3 nucleotides read TGTGCCAGCAGCTTACTGAGCGGGGGGGTAACAGATACGCAGTATTTT. Translation gives CASSLLSGGVTDTQYF.

V is TRBV28 and J is TRBJ2-5; D is unresolved. The CDR3 is made up of 14 amino acids. The germline V and J ends were trimmed by 2 bases and 7 bases, with 14 bases remaining between them. Germline CDR1 MDHEN, CDR2 SYDVKM. CDR3 bases: TGTGCCAGCAGTTTAGGTTCGGTACGCGGGACCCAGTACTTC. The encoded protein is CASSLGSVRGTQYF.

To note about this clonotype: One end of the junction varies from germline; a read error may be responsible. J is TRBJ1-4 and V is TRBV7-7; 8 bases line up with TRBD1. Looked up from germline, CDR1 is SSHAT and CDR2 is FNYEAQ (reference sequence). The CDR3 loop spans 16 amino acids. The CDR3 sequence: CASSHNGQGGDEKLFF. CDR3 nucleotides: TGTGCTAGCAGCCATAACGGACAGGGTGGCGATGAAAAACTGTTTTTT.

The chain has TRBV20-1 and TRBJ1-2, with D possibly matching TRBD1 (5 bases). In germline, CDR1 is DFQATT, CDR2 SNEGSKA (reference sequence). The germline V and J ends were trimmed by 6 bases and 2 bases, with 16 bases remaining between them. CDR3 length: 14 amino acids. The CDR3 region has the DNA TGCAGTGCGGGGGGACGGGAGGACAACTATGGCTACACCTTC. The encoded protein is CSAGGREDNYGYTF.